This TCR beta chain was observed in a study of T cell responses to AZD1222 COVID-19 vaccine. About the research overall: Some second doses came at about 4 weeks and others at about 12 weeks; these were pooled.

Study-wide points: Epitopes outside B.1.351 and B.1.1.7 mutated regions reportedly drew nearly half of spike TCRs. Possibly, clonal diversity was underestimated; donors were largely white British and included more females. Distributed over spike, vaccine-associated CD4 TCRs predominated at 160-218 and 743-854.

Regarding this clone: Its antigen is currently unknown.

The germline gives CDR1 SGHAT, CDR2 FQNNGV. V lost 7 bases to trimming and J lost 0 bases, with 18 bases between them. The CDR3 has 17 residues. Here immunoSEQ multiplex PCR was the method, and the copy in TCRdb shows in-frame clones only, minus some. The profile shows more than 250,000 clones, roughly 93% of them singletons. The material was peripheral blood, obtained on day 0 of AZD1222 vaccination. This sequence was found in an adult in good health. The chain links TRBV11-2 to TRBJ2-2, with D possibly matching TRBD1 (5 bases). The CDR3 here is CASTQRGGPTNTGELFF. CDR3 coding DNA: TGTGCCAGCACCCAAAGGGGTGGCCCCACGAACACCGGGGAGCTGTTTTTT.